The rows below give T cell receptor beta chains drawn from one sample of a study of blood T cell repertoires in COVID-19. Using immunoSEQ multiplex PCR, the repertoire was profiled, and TCRdb retains in-frame clones only, with some absent. This table has under 300,000 clones, around 87% appearing once. The specimen was peripheral blood. These receptors all stem from a woman aged 55 to 70 with COVID-19, enrolled during active disease. Both conserved end residues are part of each CDR3. D genes are given only for firm matches. Some rows mark clone size as missing; the rest say once, few, many or name a class of expanded clone.

d_gene	v_gene	abundance	j_gene	CDR3aa	CDR3nt
TRBD1	TRBV3-1/TRBV3-2	.	TRBJ1-2	CASSPSRTGNYGYTF	TGTGCCAGCAGCCCGAGCCGGACAGGCAACTATGGCTACACCTTC
.	TRBV7-2	.	TRBJ1-4	CASSSTRGRINEKLFF	TGTGCCAGCAGCTCGACAAGGGGCAGAATAAATGAAAAACTGTTTTTT
.	TRBV12-3/TRBV12-4	.	TRBJ2-1	CASSLPGLDEQFF	TGTGCCAGCAGTTTACCAGGGTTGGATGAGCAGTTCTTC
.	TRBV18	.	TRBJ1-1	CASSPEGVVNTEAFF	TGTGCCAGCTCACCAGAGGGGGTGGTGAACACTGAAGCTTTCTTT
.	TRBV14	.	TRBJ2-1	CASSFTGPLNEQFF	TGTGCCAGCAGCTTCACAGGTCCCCTAAATGAGCAGTTCTTC
.	TRBV19	.	TRBJ1-5	CASSGHGSNQPQHF	TGTGCCAGCTCGGGACATGGCAGCAATCAGCCCCAGCATTTT
.	TRBV9	.	TRBJ1-5	CASSEEDSEPYSNQPQHF	TGTGCCAGCAGCGAGGAGGACTCGGAGCCTTATAGCAATCAGCCCCAGCATTTT
TRBD1	TRBV11-2	.	TRBJ1-2	CASSSTGLGGYTF	TGTGCCAGCAGCTCGACAGGGTTGGGTGGCTACACCTTC
.	TRBV7-6	.	TRBJ1-5	CASSLASRRAQGPQHF	TGTGCCAGCAGCTTAGCGTCGCGGAGGGCGCAGGGGCCCCAGCATTTT
TRBD2	TRBV19	.	TRBJ2-1	CASMWGTSGGVNEQFF	TGTGCCAGTATGTGGGGGACTAGCGGGGGAGTTAATGAGCAGTTCTTC
.	TRBV6-5	.	TRBJ1-6	CASSRGGAPGSPLHF	TGTGCCAGCAGTAGGGGGGGGGCTCCCGGTTCACCCCTCCACTTT
.	TRBV9	once	TRBJ1-2	CASSPRTPSGHGYTF	TGTGCCAGCAGCCCCCGGACACCCTCCGGGCATGGCTACACCTTC
.	TRBV12-3/TRBV12-4	once	TRBJ2-1	CASSNSQGEQFF	TGTGCCAGCAGTAACTCCCAGGGGGAGCAGTTCTTC
TRBD1	TRBV5-1	.	TRBJ1-2	CASSAQGAKWGYTF	TGCGCCAGCAGCGCACAGGGGGCGAAGTGGGGCTACACCTTC
TRBD1	TRBV25-1	.	TRBJ1-2	CASSVTGGGYGYTF	TGTGCCAGCAGTGTAACAGGGGGCGGCTATGGCTACACCTTC
.	TRBV9	.	TRBJ2-5	CASSPGAGMETQYF	TGTGCCAGCAGCCCCGGCGCGGGGATGGAGACCCAGTACTTC
.	TRBV5-1	once	TRBJ1-6	CASKDTGYNSPLHF	TGCGCCAGCAAAGATACAGGGTACAATTCACCCCTCCACTTT
.	TRBV5-1	.	TRBJ1-1	CASSIDQGRTEAFF	TGCGCCAGCAGCATAGACCAGGGTCGCACTGAAGCTTTCTTT
TRBD1	TRBV7-9	once	TRBJ1-1	CASTAQGAPTNTEAFF	TGTGCCAGCACCGCGCAGGGGGCCCCCACGAACACTGAAGCTTTCTTT
TRBD2	TRBV11-1	.	TRBJ2-2	CASRGSGGGSIGELFF	TGTGCCAGCAGGGGTTCTGGCGGGGGGTCCATCGGGGAGCTGTTTTTT
.	TRBV29-1	once	TRBJ1-2	CSVEGSRGAGYGYTF	TGCAGCGTGGAGGGCAGCCGCGGGGCGGGATATGGCTACACCTTC
TRBD2	TRBV5-8	once	TRBJ2-1	CASSRNPGLEGQKFF	TGTGCCAGCAGCCGAAATCCGGGACTAGAAGGGCAAAAGTTCTTC
.	TRBV9	.	TRBJ2-2	CASSAGLDTGELFF	TGTGCCAGCAGCGCAGGACTGGACACCGGGGAGCTGTTTTTT
.	TRBV5-5	.	TRBJ1-4	CASSYRATNEKLFF	TGTGCCAGCAGCTACAGGGCAACTAATGAAAAACTGTTTTTT
.	TRBV15	.	TRBJ1-2	CATSPLEGARGYGYTF	TGTGCCACCAGCCCACTGGAGGGAGCGAGAGGATATGGCTACACCTTC
.	TRBV12-3/TRBV12-4	.	TRBJ2-3	CASSPVRTDTQYF	TGTGCCAGCAGTCCCGTCCGCACAGATACGCAGTATTTT
TRBD2	TRBV19	.	TRBJ2-1	CASKRAGGLNEQFF	TGTGCCAGTAAGAGAGCGGGGGGGCTCAATGAGCAGTTCTTC
TRBD1	TRBV18	.	TRBJ1-1	CASYKPNRGLNTEAFF	TGTGCCAGCTACAAACCCAACAGGGGATTGAACACTGAAGCTTTCTTT
TRBD1	TRBV2	.	TRBJ2-1	CASRDRGYNEQFF	TGTGCCAGCAGGGACAGGGGGTACAATGAGCAGTTCTTC
.	TRBV9	.	TRBJ2-1	CASSVEQGVTYNEQFF	TGTGCCAGCAGCGTAGAACAGGGAGTTACCTACAATGAGCAGTTCTTC
TRBD2	TRBV4-2	.	TRBJ2-6	CASSPGTTSSGANVLTF	TGTGCCAGCAGCCCCGGGACTACAAGCTCTGGGGCCAACGTCCTGACTTTC